Detailed here is one TCR beta chain. This clone has a single count. Its antigen specificity is not known. Per-nucleotide qualities are absent, and no much larger clonotype sits a single base away. Library method: the immunoSEQ multiplex PCR assay. A mixture of 60 forward primers for TCR Vbeta segments and 13 reverse primers for TCR Jbeta segments was used in the multiplex PCR. Amplification of the CDR3 region of rearranged TCR beta genes was performed with a multiplex PCR assay on genomic DNA. The Illumina HiSeq System was used to sequence the amplified TCR beta libraries as 87-base-pair reads. In the source study's methods: In a later analysis, approximately 74 million unique TCR beta chains were counted across the 650 to 700 repertoires, and roughly 10 million of these chains were shared by at least two donors. To remove PCR and sequencing errors, raw reads were error-corrected and collapsed into unique sequences using a nearest-neighbor algorithm that merged closely related sequences. Alignment of CDR3 sequences to IMGT reference sequences was used to assign V, D and J gene segments. For a sequence to be retained, a match of at least six nucleotides to both a V gene segment and a J gene segment was required. A rearrangement counted as productive if the CDR3 had no stop codons and remained in frame with V and J, and every other rearrangement counted as non-productive. CDR3 was defined by IMGT convention, running from the second conserved V-encoded cysteine to the conserved J-encoded phenylalanine. Sequences without an unambiguous match to a single V gene segment were excluded from the earlier analysis of several hundred of the donors. In an earlier analysis of 450 to 700 of the donors, V segments were called functional above 56.7% productive rearrangements and were called segregating when the between-donor standard deviation exceeded 5%. A statistical classification framework was built to diagnose cytomegalovirus status from the catalog of TCR beta chain sequences. In a later analysis, V and J genes were assigned by comparing TCR nucleotide sequences against IMGT/GENE-DB human TR gene sequences. The TCRdist pipeline was used in a later analysis to assign CDR3 sequences and most-parsimonious VDJ recombination scenarios. In a later analysis, each TCR beta chain was defined by its CDR3 amino acid sequence together with its V-gene family, and reads lacking a unique V-gene family were excluded. As a way to deal with suspected cross-contamination and a sequencing artifact, a later analysis dropped over 550 nucleotide sequences that were highly shared and had low generation probability. In a later analysis, a clonal expansion index for each public chain was calculated from normalized within-repertoire ranks of inferred template counts. A later analysis computed generation probabilities with a VDJ recombination model fitted to out-of-frame rearrangements, and checked the results against IGoR. A later analysis scored TCR-TCR, TCR-HLA and TCR-CMV co-occurrence with hypergeometric tests, applying a repertoire-size bias correction to TCR pairs. A later analysis estimated false discovery rates by permuting HLA or CMV assignments 20 times. A later analysis grouped co-occurring TCRs with DBSCAN, adding TCRdist sequence similarity when clustering within HLA-allele-positive subsets. For co-occurrence clustering, repertoires with fewer than 30,000 or more than 120,000 public chains were excluded, along with five repertoires with anomalous nucleotide sharing. Held by TCRdb, this immuneACCESS table contains in-frame sequences only and omits some clones. Under half of the omission traces to an unresolved V gene where checked; the cause of the rest is unknown. V and J calls and clone size follow that table, whereas D and trimming were derived from the DNA. The sample records 120,000 to 150,000 clones, roughly 78% of which are singletons. The ten most abundant clones make up 3% of the sample.

The data belong to a study of cytomegalovirus exposure and HLA in healthy donors (dated by TCRdb to about 2017). For the study in its entirety: An earlier analysis of roughly 500 of the donors reported over 250 Gb of sequence data and around 110 million unique TCR beta sequences obtained from about 180 million T cells. The number of typed donors differed by locus: about 620-640 for A, B, C, DRB1 and DQB1; some 500 for DQA1; some 610 for DPA1; and around 490 for DPB1. Of the approximately 400 genotyped donors, about 80% fell in the genetic ancestry cluster associated with self-reported Caucasian donors. Donor age, sex, ethnicity and CMV serostatus were compiled together with the repertoire data. High-throughput TCR immunosequencing, statistical association of individual TCRs with disease status, and machine learning were combined to predict cytomegalovirus infection status. The study was designed to test whether signatures of past pathogen exposure could be identified by cataloging public T cell receptors. In an earlier analysis of 500 to 650 of the donors, high-throughput TCR beta sequencing was used to judge whether each TCR beta V gene segment behaved as functional or pseudogenic. An early release covering approximately 600 HLA-typed donors comprised about 310 gigabases of sequencing data and about 90 million unique TCR sequences. The study used immunosequencing to profile the T cell repertoires of approximately 650 subjects and linked those repertoires to cytomegalovirus serostatus. Roughly five DR-DQ haplotypes were handled as single units for association and clustering, since linkage in the cohort was strong. In a later genetic analysis, genome-wide SNP genotypes for about 55% of the roughly 700 donors were used, and that subset was treated as a discovery cohort. The later analysis used no new phenotypic data to find candidate immune exposures, relying instead on TCR beta sequences and their occurrence across donors. In a later analysis, previously published TCR beta repertoires from 600 to 850 donors were re-analyzed and high-resolution HLA genotyping was added so that TCR occurrence patterns could be studied. On average, roughly 240,000 unique TCR beta nucleotide sequences were sequenced per donor among several hundred genotyped donors of the cohort, with 15% to 20% of those sequences being non-productive. Besides the first cohort of approximately 710 subjects, a separate validation cohort made up of about 120 different subjects was used. Class I and class II HLA loci were covered by the typing at four-digit resolution. Every discovery cohort repertoire had been produced on one sequencing platform.

CDR1 GTSNPN and CDR2 SVGIG are derived from the germline V gene (reference sequence). Spanning cysteine to phenylalanine, the CDR3 consists of 13 amino acids. Just the 39-base CDR3 DNA is kept, in frame starting at base 1. The cohort was made up of hundreds of healthy bone marrow donors. At the time of sampling, all cohort members were nominally healthy, though unrecorded immune exposures were likely present. The donor was CMV seropositive and was included in the group of approximately 310 seropositive cohort members. Each donor provided a peripheral blood sample, and peripheral blood mononuclear cells were used for TCR beta sequencing. Genomic DNA was extracted from the blood cell samples with the Qiagen DNeasy Blood Extraction Kit. Broad study findings and their caveats: It was suggested by the authors that the approach could potentially be generalized to other disease states and immunological phenotypes. In a later analysis, the rate of TCR association differed among HLA loci, with DRB1 alleles having the most associated TCRs and HLA-C alleles having the fewest. At a false discovery rate of 0.05, a later analysis linked 16,951 TCR beta sequences to specific HLA alleles. The only immune exposure information available for the cohort was CMV serostatus. The study listed 164 TCR beta chains as associated with cytomegalovirus. Three of the identified cytomegalovirus-associated TCR beta chains were confirmed in vitro to be specific for cytomegalovirus antigens. A further reported finding was that TCR beta sequences accurately predicted the HLA-A and HLA-B alleles for most subjects in the first cohort. Some IMGT-functional V segments, including TRBV6-2 and TRBV6-3, could not be distinguished by the 87-base-pair reads and were therefore excluded. The earlier analysis of almost 600 of the donors excluded fewer than 20 rarely observed V segments, including chromosome 9 orphons, because counts were too low. Because HLA typing was unavailable for some donors at each locus, only the typed subset was used in association tests. The classifier was reported to diagnose cytomegalovirus status with high specificity and sensitivity in both the original cohort and the validation cohort. A group of highly shared sequence variants was considered likely to be a technical artifact of the sequencing pipeline. When HLA alleles, especially DR and DQ, strongly co-occurred, attributing TCR associations to individual alleles was difficult. Linkage disequilibrium might explain the correlated functional status among segregating V segments, but an unknown experimental factor could not be excluded. A later genetic analysis associated a missense DCLRE1C variant with V-gene and J-gene trimming of TCR beta chains, and an independent cohort replicated the association. In a later analysis, HLA-associated TCR beta chains showed more clonal expansion and lower generation probabilities than non-associated chains that were equally common. Most TCR sequences were observed very rarely across donors, whereas some public TCRs were present in many individuals. In this cohort, only TCR beta chains were sequenced, and detectable features were limited by the absence of alpha or paired-chain data. Compared with the approximately 710-donor mean, donors in an Asian-associated ancestry cluster had fewer N-insertions in productive TCRs, according to a later genetic analysis. Broadly in line with IMGT annotations, most TCR beta V segments showed up in productive rearrangements about 87% or about 30% of the time in an earlier analysis of several hundred of the donors. Several of the top co-occurrence clusters appeared to be linked to parvovirus B19, influenza, CMV and Epstein-Barr virus, according to a later analysis. Presence/absence analyses assumed roughly uniform sequencing depth across donors, an assumption that may not hold. A later analysis found that most CMV-associated TCR beta chains appeared HLA-restricted, with HLA associations seemingly driven largely by CMV exposure.

The sequenced sample consisted of PBMCs. The sequence came from a man between 40 and 49 years old in good health and CMV-seropositive. The chain employs TRBV30 and TRBJ2-5, and TRBD1 matches 7 of the central bases. The DNA end favors TRBJ2-7, so the J call may be wrong. This receptor has the CDR3 CAWHSGGSYEQYF. The DNA sequence is as follows: TGTGCCTGGCACTCAGGGGGCTCCTACGAGCAGTACTTC.